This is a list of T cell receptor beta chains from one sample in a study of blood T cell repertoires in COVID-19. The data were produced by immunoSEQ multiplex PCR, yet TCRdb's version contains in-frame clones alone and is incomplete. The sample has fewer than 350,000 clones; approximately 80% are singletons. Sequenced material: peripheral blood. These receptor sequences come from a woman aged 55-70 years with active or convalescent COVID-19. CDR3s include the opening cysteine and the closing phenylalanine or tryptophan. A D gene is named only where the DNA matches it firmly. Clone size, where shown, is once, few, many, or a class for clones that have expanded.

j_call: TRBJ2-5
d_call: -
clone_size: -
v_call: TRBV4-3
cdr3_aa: CASSQDWREETQYF
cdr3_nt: TGCGCCAGCAGCCAAGATTGGAGGGAGGAGACCCAGTACTTC

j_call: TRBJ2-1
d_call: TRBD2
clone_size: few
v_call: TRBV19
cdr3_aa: CASSIVSGGSEQFF
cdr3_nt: TGTGCCAGTAGTATAGTAAGCGGGGGCAGTGAGCAGTTCTTC

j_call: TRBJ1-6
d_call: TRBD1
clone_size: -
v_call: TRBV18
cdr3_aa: CASSDPGQGSPLHF
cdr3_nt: TGTGCCAGCTCAGATCCGGGACAGGGTTCACCCCTCCACTTT

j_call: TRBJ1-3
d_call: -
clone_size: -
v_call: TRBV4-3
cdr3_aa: CASSQDPQGWRGNTIYF
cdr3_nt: TGCGCCAGCAGCCAAGATCCGCAAGGTTGGAGGGGAAACACCATATATTTT

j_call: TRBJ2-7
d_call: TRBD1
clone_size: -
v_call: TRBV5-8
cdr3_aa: CASSAGTGRTYEQYF
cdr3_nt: TGTGCCAGCAGCGCGGGGACAGGGAGGACCTACGAGCAGTACTTC

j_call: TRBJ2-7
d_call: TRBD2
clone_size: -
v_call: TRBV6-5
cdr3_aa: CASSYGGVGLEQYF
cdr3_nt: TGTGCCAGCAGTTACGGGGGGGTCGGCCTCGAGCAGTACTTC

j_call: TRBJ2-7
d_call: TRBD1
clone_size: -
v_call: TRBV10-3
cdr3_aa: CAIRDGTGFPYEQYF
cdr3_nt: TGTGCCATCAGGGACGGGACAGGGTTCCCCTACGAGCAGTACTTC

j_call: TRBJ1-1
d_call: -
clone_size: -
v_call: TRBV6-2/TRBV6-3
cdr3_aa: CASSRGFEAFF
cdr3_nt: TGTGCCAGCAGCCGGGGCTTTGAAGCTTTCTTT

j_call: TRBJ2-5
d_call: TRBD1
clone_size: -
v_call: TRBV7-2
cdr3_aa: CASSSRGRGETQYF
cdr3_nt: TGTGCCAGCAGCTCCAGGGGGCGAGGAGAGACCCAGTACTTC

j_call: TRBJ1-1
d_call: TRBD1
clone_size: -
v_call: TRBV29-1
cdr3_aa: CSVTGANTEAFF
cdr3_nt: TGCAGCGTAACAGGGGCGAACACTGAAGCTTTCTTT

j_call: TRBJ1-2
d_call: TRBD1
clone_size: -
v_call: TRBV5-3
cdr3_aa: CARSFKSTGQGSGYGYTF
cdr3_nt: TGTGCCAGAAGCTTCAAAAGCACGGGACAGGGATCGGGGTATGGCTACACCTTC

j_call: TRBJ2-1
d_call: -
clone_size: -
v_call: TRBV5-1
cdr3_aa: CASSLGTLNPLDEQFF
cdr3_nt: TGCGCCAGCAGCTTGGGGACTCTAAATCCTCTTGATGAGCAGTTCTTC

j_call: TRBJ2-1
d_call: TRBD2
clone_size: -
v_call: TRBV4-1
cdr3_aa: CASSQVRAGGPGYNEQFF
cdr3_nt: TGCGCCAGCAGCCAAGTACGAGCGGGGGGCCCTGGGTACAATGAGCAGTTCTTC

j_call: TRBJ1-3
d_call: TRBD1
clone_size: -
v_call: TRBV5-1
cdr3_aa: CASAVDRAGNTIYF
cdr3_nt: TGCGCCAGCGCCGTGGACAGGGCCGGAAACACCATATATTTT

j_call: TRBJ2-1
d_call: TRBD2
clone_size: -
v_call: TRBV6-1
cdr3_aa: CASSGPIAGGPSYNEQFF
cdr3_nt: TGTGCCAGCAGTGGCCCAATAGCGGGGGGGCCTTCCTACAATGAGCAGTTCTTC